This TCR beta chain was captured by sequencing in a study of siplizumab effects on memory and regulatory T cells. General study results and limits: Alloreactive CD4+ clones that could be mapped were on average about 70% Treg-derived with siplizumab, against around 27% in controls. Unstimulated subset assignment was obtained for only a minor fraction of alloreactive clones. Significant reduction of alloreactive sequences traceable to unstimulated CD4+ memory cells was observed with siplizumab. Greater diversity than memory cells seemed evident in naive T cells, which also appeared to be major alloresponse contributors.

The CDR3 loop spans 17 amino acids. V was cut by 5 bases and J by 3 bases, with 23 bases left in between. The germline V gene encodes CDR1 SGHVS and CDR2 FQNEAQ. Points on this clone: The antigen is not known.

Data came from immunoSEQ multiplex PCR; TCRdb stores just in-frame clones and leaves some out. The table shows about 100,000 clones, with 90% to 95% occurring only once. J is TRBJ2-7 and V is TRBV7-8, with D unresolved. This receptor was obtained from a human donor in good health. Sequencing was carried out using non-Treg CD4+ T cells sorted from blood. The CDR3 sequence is CASSARFAASPYYEQYF. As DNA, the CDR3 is TGTGCCAGCAGCGCCCGTTTCGCCGCCTCCCCATACTACGAGCAGTACTTC.